The present T cell receptor (beta chain) was sequenced within a study of cytomegalovirus exposure and HLA in healthy donors. The PCR had 60 Vbeta and 13 Jbeta primers. Repertoires were generated with immunoSEQ multiplex PCR, while TCRdb's copy carries only in-frame clones and drops some. Here the sample spans roughly 150,000 clones, roughly 79% being singletons. In germline, CDR1 is SGHRS, CDR2 YFSETQ. The germline V and J ends were trimmed by 4 bases and 2 bases, with 12 bases remaining between them. The CDR3 consists of 14 residues. Sequencing was carried out using PBMCs. The sequence derives from a woman in her forties in good health and CMV-seropositive. The V and J genes are TRBV5-1 and TRBJ2-5; D call uncertain. As DNA, the CDR3 is TGCGCCAGCAGCCCCCCGCCAGATCAAGAGACCCAGTACTTC. It encodes CASSPPPDQETQYF.